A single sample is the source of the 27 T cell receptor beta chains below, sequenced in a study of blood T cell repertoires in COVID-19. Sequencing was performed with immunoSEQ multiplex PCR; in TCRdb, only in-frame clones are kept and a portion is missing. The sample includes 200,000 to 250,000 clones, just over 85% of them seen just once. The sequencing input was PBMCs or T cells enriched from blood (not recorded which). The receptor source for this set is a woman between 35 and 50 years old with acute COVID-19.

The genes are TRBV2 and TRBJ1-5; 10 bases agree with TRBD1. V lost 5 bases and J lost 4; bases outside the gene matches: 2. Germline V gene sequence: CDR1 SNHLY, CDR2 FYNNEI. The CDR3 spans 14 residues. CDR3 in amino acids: CASSWTGGNQPQHF. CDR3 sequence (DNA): TGTGCCAGCAGTTGGACAGGGGGTAATCAGCCCCAGCATTTT.

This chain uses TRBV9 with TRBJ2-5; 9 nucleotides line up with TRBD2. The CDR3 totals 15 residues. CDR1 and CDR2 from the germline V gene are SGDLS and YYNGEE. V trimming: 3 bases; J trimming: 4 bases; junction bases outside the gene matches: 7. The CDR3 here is CASSERGALAETQYF. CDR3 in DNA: TGTGCCAGCAGCGAGCGGGGGGCGCTCGCAGAGACCCAGTACTTC.

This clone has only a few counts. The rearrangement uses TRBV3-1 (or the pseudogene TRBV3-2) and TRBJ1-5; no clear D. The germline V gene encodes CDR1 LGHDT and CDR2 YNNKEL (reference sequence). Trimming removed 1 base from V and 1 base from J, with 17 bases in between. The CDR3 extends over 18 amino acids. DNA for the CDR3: TGTGCCAGCAGCCAAGTTAGGTATGGCAGGCAAAGCAATCAGCCCCAGCATTTT. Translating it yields CASSQVRYGRQSNQPQHF.

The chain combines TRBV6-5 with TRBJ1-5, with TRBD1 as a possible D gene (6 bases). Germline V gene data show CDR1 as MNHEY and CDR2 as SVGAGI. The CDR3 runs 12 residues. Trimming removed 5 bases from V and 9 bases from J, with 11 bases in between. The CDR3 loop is CASSTGSPPQHF. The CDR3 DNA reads TGTGCCAGCAGTACAGGGTCCCCGCCCCAGCATTTT.

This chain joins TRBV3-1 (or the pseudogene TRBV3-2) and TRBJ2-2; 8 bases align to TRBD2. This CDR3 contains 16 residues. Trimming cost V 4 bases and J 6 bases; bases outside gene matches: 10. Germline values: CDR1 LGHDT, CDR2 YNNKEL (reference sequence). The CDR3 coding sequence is TGTGCCAGCAGCCGCGGGCGGGGGGCCCTACCCGGGGAGCTGTTTTTT. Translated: CASSRGRGALPGELFF.

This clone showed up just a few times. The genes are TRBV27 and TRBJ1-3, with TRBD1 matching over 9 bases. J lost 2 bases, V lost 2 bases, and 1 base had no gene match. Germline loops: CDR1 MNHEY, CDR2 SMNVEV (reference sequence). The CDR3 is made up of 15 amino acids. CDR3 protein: CASSLGTGPGNTIYF. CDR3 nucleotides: TGTGCCAGCAGTTTAGGGACAGGGCCTGGAAACACCATATATTTT.

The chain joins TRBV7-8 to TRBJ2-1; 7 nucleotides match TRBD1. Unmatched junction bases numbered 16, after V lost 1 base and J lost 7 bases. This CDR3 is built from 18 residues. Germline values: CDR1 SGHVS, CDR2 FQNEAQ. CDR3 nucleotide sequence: TGTGCCAGCAGCTTAGAATTTTCGTGGCGCAGGGGGAAAAATGAGCAGTTCTTC. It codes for CASSLEFSWRRGKNEQFF.

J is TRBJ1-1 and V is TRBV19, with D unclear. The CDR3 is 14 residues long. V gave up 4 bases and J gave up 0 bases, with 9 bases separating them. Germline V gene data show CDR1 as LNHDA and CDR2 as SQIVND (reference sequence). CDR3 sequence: CASSKSGMNTEAFF. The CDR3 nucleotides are TGTGCCAGTAGTAAGTCGGGAATGAACACTGAAGCTTTCTTT.

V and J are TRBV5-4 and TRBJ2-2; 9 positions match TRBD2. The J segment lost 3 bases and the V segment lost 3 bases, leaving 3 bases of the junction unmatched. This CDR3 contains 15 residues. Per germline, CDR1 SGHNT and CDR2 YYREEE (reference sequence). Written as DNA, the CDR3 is TGTGCCAGCAGCTCGAAGCGGGGGGACACCGGGGAGCTGTTTTTT. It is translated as CASSSKRGDTGELFF.

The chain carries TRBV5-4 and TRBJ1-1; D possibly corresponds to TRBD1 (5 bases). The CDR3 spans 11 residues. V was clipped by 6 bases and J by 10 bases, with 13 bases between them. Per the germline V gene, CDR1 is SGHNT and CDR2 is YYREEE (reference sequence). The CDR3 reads CASMDGGVAFF. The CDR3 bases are TGTGCCAGCATGGACGGAGGGGTAGCTTTCTTT.

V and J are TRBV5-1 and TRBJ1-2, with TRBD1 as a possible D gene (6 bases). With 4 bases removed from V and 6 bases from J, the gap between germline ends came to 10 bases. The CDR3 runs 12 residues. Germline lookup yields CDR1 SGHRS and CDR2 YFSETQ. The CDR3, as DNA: TGCGCCAGCAGCATACAGGGCCATGGCTACACCTTC. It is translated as CASSIQGHGYTF.

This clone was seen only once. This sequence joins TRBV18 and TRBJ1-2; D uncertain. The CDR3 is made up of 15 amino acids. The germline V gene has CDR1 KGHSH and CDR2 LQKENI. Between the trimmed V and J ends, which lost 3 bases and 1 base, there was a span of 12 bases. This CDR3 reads CASSPYSGFNYGYTF. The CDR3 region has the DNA TGTGCCAGCTCACCCTACAGTGGATTTAACTATGGCTACACCTTC.

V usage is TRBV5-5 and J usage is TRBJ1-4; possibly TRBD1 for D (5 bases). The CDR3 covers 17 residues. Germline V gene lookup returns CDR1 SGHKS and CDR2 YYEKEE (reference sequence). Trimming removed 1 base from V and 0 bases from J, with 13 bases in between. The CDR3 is CASSLIWGGATNEKLFF. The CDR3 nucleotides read TGTGCCAGCAGCTTGATCTGGGGGGGAGCAACTAATGAAAAACTGTTTTTT.

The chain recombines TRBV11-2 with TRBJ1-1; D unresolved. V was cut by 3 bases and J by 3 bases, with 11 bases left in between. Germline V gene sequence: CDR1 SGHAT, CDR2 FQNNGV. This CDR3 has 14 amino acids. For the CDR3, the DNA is TGTGCCAGCAGCTTGGTTAACAGAGACACTGAAGCTTTCTTT. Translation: CASSLVNRDTEAFF.

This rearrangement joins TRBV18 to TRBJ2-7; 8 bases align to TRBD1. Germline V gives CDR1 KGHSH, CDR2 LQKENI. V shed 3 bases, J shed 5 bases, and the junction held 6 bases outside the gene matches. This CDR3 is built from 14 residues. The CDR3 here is CASSPNQGADEQYV. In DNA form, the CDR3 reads TGTGCCAGCTCACCGAACCAGGGGGCGGACGAGCAGTACGTC.

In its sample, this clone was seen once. The CDR3 region has the DNA TGTGCCAGCACCACGTCGAGAAATAATGAGCAGTTCTTC. Encoded protein: CASTTSRNNEQFF. The J gene is TRBJ2-1, the V gene TRBV2, with D hard to call. This CDR3 is built from 13 residues. Germline lookup yields CDR1 SNHLY and CDR2 FYNNEI. Trimming pared 7 bases from V and 7 bases from J, leaving 14 bases between.

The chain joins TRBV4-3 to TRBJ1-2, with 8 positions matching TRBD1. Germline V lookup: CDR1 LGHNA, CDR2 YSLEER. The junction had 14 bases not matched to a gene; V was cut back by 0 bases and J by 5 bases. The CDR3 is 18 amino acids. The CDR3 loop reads CASSQDQGAVLGIYGYTF. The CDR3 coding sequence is TGCGCCAGCAGCCAAGATCAGGGGGCGGTCCTGGGCATATATGGCTACACCTTC.

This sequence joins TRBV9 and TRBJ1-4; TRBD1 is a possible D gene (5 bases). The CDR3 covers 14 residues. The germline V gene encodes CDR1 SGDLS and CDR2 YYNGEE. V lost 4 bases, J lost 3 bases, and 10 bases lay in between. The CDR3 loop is CASSSGDSNEKLFF. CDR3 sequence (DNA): TGTGCCAGCAGCTCGGGGGATTCTAATGAAAAACTGTTTTTT. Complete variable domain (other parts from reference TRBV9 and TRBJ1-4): DSGVTQTPKHLITATGQRVTLRCSPRSGDLSVYWYQQSLDQGLQFLIQYYNGEERAKGNILERFSAQQFPDLHSELNLSSLELGDSALYFCASSSGDSNEKLFFGSGTQLSVL.

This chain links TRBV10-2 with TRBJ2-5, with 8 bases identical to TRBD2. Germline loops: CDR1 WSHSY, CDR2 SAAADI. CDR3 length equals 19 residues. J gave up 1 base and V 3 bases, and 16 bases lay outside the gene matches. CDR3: CASSDPIRSGGPSQETQYF. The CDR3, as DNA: TGCGCCAGCAGTGACCCCATTCGGAGCGGGGGACCGTCCCAAGAGACCCAGTACTTC.

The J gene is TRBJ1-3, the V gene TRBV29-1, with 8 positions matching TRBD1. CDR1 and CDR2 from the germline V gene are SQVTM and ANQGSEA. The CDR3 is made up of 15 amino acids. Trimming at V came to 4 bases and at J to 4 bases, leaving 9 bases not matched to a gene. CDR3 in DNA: TGCAGCGTTGGGGCAGGGGGCTCTTTAGGAAACACCATATATTTT. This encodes CSVGAGGSLGNTIYF.

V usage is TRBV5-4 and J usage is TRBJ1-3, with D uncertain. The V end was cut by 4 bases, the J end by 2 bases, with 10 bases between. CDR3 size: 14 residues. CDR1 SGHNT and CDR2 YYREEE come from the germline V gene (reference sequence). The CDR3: CASSPAGTGNTIYF. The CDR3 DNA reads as TGTGCCAGCAGCCCCGCGGGTACTGGAAACACCATATATTTT.

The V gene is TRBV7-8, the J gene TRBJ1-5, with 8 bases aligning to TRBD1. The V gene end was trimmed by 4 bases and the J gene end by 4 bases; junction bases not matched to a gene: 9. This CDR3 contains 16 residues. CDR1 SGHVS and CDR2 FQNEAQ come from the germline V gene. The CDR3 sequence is CASSSYPGTGNQPQHF. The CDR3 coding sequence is TGTGCCAGCAGCTCGTACCCGGGGACAGGTAATCAGCCCCAGCATTTT.

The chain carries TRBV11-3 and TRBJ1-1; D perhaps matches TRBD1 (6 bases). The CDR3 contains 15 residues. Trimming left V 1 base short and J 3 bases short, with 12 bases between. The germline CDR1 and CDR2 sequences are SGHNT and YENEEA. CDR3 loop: CASSLGGQTHTEAFF. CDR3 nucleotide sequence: TGTGCCAGCAGCTTAGGGGGACAAACCCACACTGAAGCTTTCTTT.

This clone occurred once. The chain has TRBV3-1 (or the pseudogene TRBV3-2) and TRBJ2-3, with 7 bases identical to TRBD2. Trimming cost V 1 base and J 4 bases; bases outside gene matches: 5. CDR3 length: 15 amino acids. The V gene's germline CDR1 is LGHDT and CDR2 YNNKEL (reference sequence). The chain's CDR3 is CASSQGLAVSDTQYF. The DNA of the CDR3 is TGTGCCAGCAGCCAAGGTCTAGCGGTCTCAGATACGCAGTATTTT.

CDR3 sequence (DNA): TGTGCCAGCAGCTTGAGTCGGGGGGCCAACGATGAGCAGTTCTTC. It translates to CASSLSRGANDEQFF. V usage is TRBV5-8 and J usage is TRBJ2-1, with D perhaps matching TRBD2 (7 bases). CDR3 length: 15 amino acids. CDR1 is SGHTS and CDR2 is YDEGEE in the germline V gene. V lost 1 base and J lost 8, with 16 bases in between.

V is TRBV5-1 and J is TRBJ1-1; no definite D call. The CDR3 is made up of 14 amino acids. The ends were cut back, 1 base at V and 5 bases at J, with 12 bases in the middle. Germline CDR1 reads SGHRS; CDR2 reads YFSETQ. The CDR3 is CASSLSGEGTEAFF. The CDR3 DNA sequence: TGCGCCAGCAGCTTGTCAGGTGAGGGAACTGAAGCTTTCTTT.

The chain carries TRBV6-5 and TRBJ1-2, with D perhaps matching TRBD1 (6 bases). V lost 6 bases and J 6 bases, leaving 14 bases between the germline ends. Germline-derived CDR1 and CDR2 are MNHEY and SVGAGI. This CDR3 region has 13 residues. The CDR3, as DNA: TGTGCCAGCAGCCTTACAGGGATTGATGGCTACACCTTC. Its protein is CASSLTGIDGYTF.